This T cell receptor beta chain stems from a study of blood T cell repertoires in COVID-19. Some clones are missing from TCRdb's copy, which holds only in-frame ones; the method was immunoSEQ multiplex PCR. The profile covers around 380,000 clones, with 81% appearing a single time and around 1% taken by the ten largest. CDR1 is MNHEY, CDR2 SVGAGI, per germline. J gave up 8 bases and V 2 bases, and 2 bases lay outside the gene matches. CDR3 length equals 14 residues. This clonotype was sampled from a human donor with acute or convalescent COVID-19. The donor label of this sample is uncertain. This rearrangement joins TRBV6-5 to TRBJ1-4; 10 bases are shared with TRBD1. Sequencing was carried out using peripheral blood. The CDR3 DNA follows: TGTGCCAGCAGTTACGGGACAGGGGACGAAAAACTGTTTTTT. It specifies CASSYGTGDEKLFF.